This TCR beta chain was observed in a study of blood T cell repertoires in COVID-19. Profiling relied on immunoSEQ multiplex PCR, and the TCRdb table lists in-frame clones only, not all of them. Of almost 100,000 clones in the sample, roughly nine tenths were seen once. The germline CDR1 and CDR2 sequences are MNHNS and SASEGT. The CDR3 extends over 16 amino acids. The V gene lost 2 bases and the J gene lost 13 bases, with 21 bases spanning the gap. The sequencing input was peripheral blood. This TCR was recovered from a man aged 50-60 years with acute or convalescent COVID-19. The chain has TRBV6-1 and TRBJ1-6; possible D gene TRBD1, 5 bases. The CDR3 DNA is TGTGCCAGCAGTGAACAAACCGGGGGGGGGAGGCGTCCCCTCCACTTT. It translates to CASSEQTGGGRRPLHF.